Following are 12 T cell receptor beta chains from one sample sequenced in a study of OX40 agonist ivuxolimab in advanced cancers. The table came from immunoSEQ multiplex PCR; TCRdb's copy has only in-frame clones and leaves some out. The sample lists 98,000 or so clones, roughly 80% occurring once. Sample: CD4+ or CD8+ T cells sorted from blood, taken in a trial of the OX40 agonist ivuxolimab. The receptors come from an adult with an advanced solid tumor such as melanoma, head and neck, liver or kidney cancer.

This clone appeared a few times. This sequence joins TRBV19 and TRBJ2-1, with 8 bases lining up with TRBD1. J lost 7 bases, V lost 5 bases, and 4 bases had no gene match. This CDR3 comprises 13 residues. CDR1 and CDR2 (germline): LNHDA, SQIVND (reference sequence). Written as DNA, the CDR3 is TGTGCCAGTAGTCCTACAGGGGGGAATGAGCAGTTCTTC. Protein product: CASSPTGGNEQFF.

The J gene is TRBJ2-1, the V gene TRBV18; D may match TRBD1 or TRBD2 (5 bases each). The V and J ends lost 8 bases and 4 bases respectively, with 15 bases between them. Germline V gene sequence: CDR1 KGHSH, CDR2 LQKENI. There are 14 residues in the CDR3. The CDR3 protein is CASNRQREYNEQFF. DNA for the CDR3: TGTGCCAGCAACCGACAGAGGGAGTACAATGAGCAGTTCTTC.

This clone was recorded once. The chain has TRBV29-1 and TRBJ2-1; 7 bases line up with TRBD1. Per the germline V gene, CDR1 is SQVTM and CDR2 is ANQGSEA. V shed 7 bases, J shed 3 bases, and the junction held 9 bases outside the gene matches. CDR3 length: 14 residues. The CDR3 region has the DNA TGCAGCGCCCCAACGACAGGGCACTACAATGAGCAGTTCTTC. Translating gives CSAPTTGHYNEQFF.

The chain is built from TRBV9 and TRBJ2-1; maybe TRBD1 (5 bases). V lost 1 base and J lost 9, with 8 bases in between. Per germline, CDR1 SGDLS and CDR2 YYNGEE. CDR3 length: 12 amino acids. The CDR3 nucleotides are TGTGCCAGCAGCGTAAGGGGCGGTGAGCAGTTCTTC. This translates into CASSVRGGEQFF. Together with reference TRBV9 and TRBJ2-1, the CDR3 gives the full variable domain: DSGVTQTPKHLITATGQRVTLRCSPRSGDLSVYWYQQSLDQGLQFLIQYYNGEERAKGNILERFSAQQFPDLHSELNLSSLELGDSALYFCASSVRGGEQFFGPGTRLTVL.

The rearrangement uses TRBV7-6 and TRBJ2-2, with TRBD2 identical over 12 bases. From germline, CDR1 is SGHVS and CDR2 FNYEAQ. The CDR3 is made up of 15 amino acids. The ends lost 4 bases at V and 7 bases at J; junction bases unmatched: 4. The CDR3 sequence: CASSSSGGVDGELFF. The CDR3 DNA reads as TGTGCCAGCAGCTCTAGCGGGGGGGTCGACGGGGAGCTGTTTTTT.

V is TRBV5-6 and J is TRBJ1-2; D gene uncertain. CDR1 and CDR2 (germline): SGHDT, YYEEEE. V lost 4 bases, J lost 8 bases, and 15 bases lay in between. The CDR3 extends over 13 amino acids. The CDR3 loop is CASSARILGGYTF. The CDR3, as DNA: TGTGCCAGCAGCGCTCGAATTTTGGGGGGCTACACCTTC.

The genes are TRBV28 and TRBJ2-7; D is tentatively TRBD1 or TRBD2 (6 bases each). Trimming pared 10 bases from V and 6 bases from J, leaving 16 bases between. Germline V gene sequence: CDR1 MDHEN, CDR2 SYDVKM. The CDR3 sequence is 12 residues long. The CDR3 spells CATSPGASEQYF. CDR3 DNA sequence: TGTGCCACCTCCCCGGGGGCATCCGAGCAGTACTTC.

The rearrangement uses TRBV5-1 and TRBJ1-3, with D possibly being TRBD1 (5 bases). This CDR3 spans 18 amino acids. V gave up 1 base and J gave up 0 bases, with 17 bases separating them. The germline V gene has CDR1 SGHRS and CDR2 YFSETQ. The CDR3 sequence: CASSLYTGPLYSGNTIYF. The CDR3 DNA reads as TGCGCCAGCAGCTTGTACACGGGGCCACTTTACTCTGGAAACACCATATATTTT. Filled out from reference TRBV5-1 and TRBJ1-3, the complete variable domain reads KAGVTQTPRYLIKTRGQQVTLSCSPISGHRSVSWYQQTPGQGLQFLFEYFSETQRNKGNFPGRFSGRQFSNSRSEMNVSTLELGDSALYLCASSLYTGPLYSGNTIYFGEGSWLTVV.

This sequence joins TRBV25-1 and TRBJ1-1, with D tentatively TRBD1 (5 bases). The CDR3 runs to 15 residues. Germline assignment: CDR1 MGHDK and CDR2 SYGVNS. The V and J ends lost 3 bases and 1 base respectively, with 12 bases between them. In nucleotides, the CDR3 is TGTGCCAGCAGTGAGCCGGGGAGGGGGAACACTGAAGCTTTCTTT. This translates into CASSEPGRGNTEAFF.

The genes are TRBV9 and TRBJ2-5; a possible D gene is TRBD2 (6 bases). V lost 3 bases, J lost 0 bases, and 15 bases lay in between. The CDR3 loop spans 16 amino acids. Germline V gene sequence: CDR1 SGDLS, CDR2 YYNGEE. Here the CDR3 reads CASSAGGHPYQETQYF. The CDR3 coding sequence is TGTGCCAGCAGCGCCGGAGGGCACCCCTACCAAGAGACCCAGTACTTC.

V is TRBV5-8 and J is TRBJ1-1, with TRBD1 identical over 7 bases. The germline CDR1 and CDR2 sequences are SGHTS and YDEGEE. The CDR3 is 12 residues long. Losses at the gene ends were 10 bases for V and 5 bases for J; bases not matched to a gene: 8. CDR3 sequence reads: CAGGRGQTEAFF. DNA of the CDR3: TGTGCCGGGGGGAGGGGGCAAACTGAAGCTTTCTTT. Variable domain in full (rest from reference TRBV5-8 and TRBJ1-1): EAGVTQSPTHLIKTRGQQATLRCSPISGHTSVYWYQQALGLGLQFLLWYDEGEERNRGNFPPRFSGRQFPNYSSELNVNALELEDSALYLCAGGRGQTEAFFGQGTRLTVV.

DNA for the CDR3: TGTGCTTTCTACAGGGGACCTACCGGGGATGAGCAGTTCTTC. Its protein is CAFYRGPTGDEQFF. This chain joins TRBV30 and TRBJ2-1; 7 bases are a match to TRBD1. The CDR3 loop spans 14 amino acids. Germline V gives CDR1 GTSNPN, CDR2 SVGIG (reference sequence).